Following are 13 T cell receptor beta chains from one sample sequenced in a study of T cell responses to AZD1222 COVID-19 vaccine. Using immunoSEQ multiplex PCR, the repertoire was profiled, and TCRdb retains in-frame clones only, with some absent. The table lists some 120,000 clones, roughly 85% of them singletons. This sample comprised peripheral blood, obtained on day 0 of MenACWY control vaccination. These receptors were taken from an adult in good health.

Here the CDR3 DNA reads TGCGCCAGCAGCCAAGACCTCTGGGACAGAGGAGAGACCCAGTACTTC. Its translation is CASSQDLWDRGETQYF. The rearrangement links TRBV4-3 to TRBJ2-5, with 7 bases that match TRBD1. The CDR3 runs to 16 residues. Germline V gives CDR1 LGHNA, CDR2 YSLEER. The J segment lost 4 bases and the V segment lost 0 bases, leaving 8 bases of the junction unmatched.

This clone was counted once. This chain connects TRBV5-1 to TRBJ2-1, with 11 bases that match TRBD2. Unmatched junction bases numbered 3, after V lost 0 bases and J lost 4 bases. CDR3 length: 16 amino acids. Looked up from germline, CDR1 is SGHRS and CDR2 is YFSETQ. Here the CDR3 reads CASSLDLAGGYNEQFF. Written as DNA, the CDR3 is TGCGCCAGCAGCTTGGATTTAGCGGGGGGGTACAATGAGCAGTTCTTC.

CDR3 sequence: CASGKGQGSYEQYF. In DNA, the CDR3 is TGTGCCAGCGGGAAGGGACAGGGTTCCTACGAGCAGTACTTC. The J gene is TRBJ2-7, the V gene TRBV7-8; 9 bases are a match to TRBD1. After removal of 8 bases from V and 1 base from J, the junction contained 6 bases not matched to a gene. Germline CDR1 is SGHVS and CDR2 is FQNEAQ. This CDR3 comprises 14 residues.

In its sample, this clone was seen a few times. V is TRBV28 and J is TRBJ2-4; unclear D gene. V gave up 2 bases and J gave up 6 bases, with 11 bases separating them. This CDR3 comprises 14 residues. Looked up from germline, CDR1 is MDHEN and CDR2 is SYDVKM. The CDR3 DNA follows: TGTGCCAGCAGTTTACCCTCTGGTTCAAACATTCAGTACTTC. Protein: CASSLPSGSNIQYF.

This chain links TRBV10-3 with TRBJ2-5; tentatively, D is TRBD1 (6 bases). CDR3 length: 15 residues. V gave up 4 bases and J gave up 2 bases, with 14 bases separating them. CDR1 and CDR2 (germline): ENHRY, SYGVKD. CDR3 amino acids: CAISAAGTTQETQYF. CDR3 DNA: TGTGCCATCAGTGCAGCAGGGACAACGCAAGAGACCCAGTACTTC.

The V and J genes are TRBV29-1 and TRBJ1-4; 7 bases agree with TRBD1. Losses at the gene ends were 7 bases for V and 6 bases for J; bases not matched to a gene: 5. The CDR3 has 12 residues. CDR1 is SQVTM and CDR2 is ANQGSEA in the germline V gene. CDR3 nucleotide sequence: TGCAGCGCAGCGACAGGGTATGAAAAACTGTTTTTT. Its protein is CSAATGYEKLFF.

The rearrangement uses TRBV7-3 and TRBJ2-5; D gene uncertain. Deletions cut 8 bases from V and 1 base from J, with 14 bases between. CDR1 is SGHTA and CDR2 is FQGTGA in the germline V gene. This CDR3 is 14 amino acids long. In DNA, the CDR3 is TGTGCCAGCTCCCCAACCGGGCCCCAAGAGACCCAGTACTTC. This gives the protein CASSPTGPQETQYF.

This clone was seen just once. The rearrangement links TRBV4-3 to TRBJ1-5; D might be TRBD1 (6 bases). V lost 0 bases to trimming and J lost 9 bases, with 12 bases between them. Looked up from germline, CDR1 is LGHNA and CDR2 is YSLEER. This CDR3 has 14 amino acids. CDR3 sequence reads: CASSQDRRGRPQHF. CDR3 bases: TGCGCCAGCAGCCAAGATCGAAGGGGGAGGCCCCAGCATTTT.

This sequence joins TRBV12-3 or TRBV12-4 and TRBJ1-1; no clear D. The CDR3 has 13 amino acids. The V end lost 4 bases, the J end lost 2 bases, and 8 bases lay between the germline ends. The CDR3 nucleotides are TGTGCCAGCAGTTCACCTTACAACACTGAAGCTTTCTTT. This translates into CASSSPYNTEAFF.

The V and J genes are TRBV6-4 and TRBJ2-3; possibly TRBD2 for D (6 bases). The CDR3 extends over 15 amino acids. V shed 6 bases and J shed 0 bases, with 13 bases lying between them. Germline loops: CDR1 MRHNA, CDR2 SNTAGT. The CDR3 sequence is CASSEQGLSTDTQYF. Here the CDR3 DNA reads TGTGCCAGCAGCGAACAAGGACTAAGCACAGATACGCAGTATTTT.

V is TRBV4-1 and J is TRBJ1-2; no clear D gene. The CDR3 has 15 amino acids. Germline CDR1 is MGHRA and CDR2 is YSYEKL. The V end was cut by 1 base, the J end by 2 bases, with 11 bases between. CDR3 loop: CASSQGSGSNYGYTF. CDR3 bases: TGCGCCAGCAGCCAAGGGTCAGGATCCAACTATGGCTACACCTTC.

The rearrangement links TRBV18 to TRBJ2-1, with 12 bases lining up with TRBD2. Trimming cost V 3 bases and J 8 bases; bases outside gene matches: 8. Germline loops: CDR1 KGHSH, CDR2 LQKENI. This CDR3 spans 16 amino acids. This chain's CDR3 is CASSPVSSGGADEQFF. CDR3 nucleotides: TGTGCCAGCTCACCGGTATCTAGCGGGGGGGCAGATGAGCAGTTCTTC. Full variable domain (remainder filled in from reference TRBV18 and TRBJ2-1): NAGVMQNPRHLVRRRGQEARLRCSPMKGHSHVYWYRQLPEEGLKFMVYLQKENIIDESGMPKERFSAEFPKEGPSILRIQQVVRGDSAAYFCASSPVSSGGADEQFFGPGTRLTVL.

For the CDR3, the DNA is TGTGCCAGCAGTGACAGCGATGGGCTCAGACCCATCTTGCGCGGAAACACCATATATTTT. It encodes CASSDSDGLRPILRGNTIYF. The V and J genes are TRBV6-4 and TRBJ1-3; D call uncertain. V shed 2 bases and J shed 4 bases, with 27 bases lying between them. The CDR3 is 20 amino acids. Germline V lookup: CDR1 MRHNA, CDR2 SNTAGT.